This T cell receptor (beta chain) was documented in a study of T cells after yellow fever vaccination. Study results and limitations: Most primary-vaccination clones reappeared after the booster (approximately 95% CD4, approximately 88% CD8). Weaker overall, the secondary response nonetheless peaked faster (day 5 versus 15).

Template switching by 5'RACE produced TCR cDNA, adding a universal primer site and UMIs. Via MiXCR, TCRdb re-called the 5' RACE reads, giving one row per CDR3 protein. The repertoire holds approximately 74,000 distinct CDR3 sequences, with approximately 5.9% as singletons. Many counts were recorded for this clonotype. The antigen remains unidentified. The CDR3 sequence is 14 residues long. Trimming cost V 3 bases and J 7 bases, with 15 bases left between them. The sequence was collected from a man younger than 35 who received the YFV17D yellow fever vaccine. The genes are TRBV12-3 or TRBV12-4 and TRBJ2-5, with D perhaps given as TRBD1 or TRBD2 (6 bases each). This material consisted of CD4+ T cells sorted from PBMCs, taken around 15 days after the first yellow fever vaccination. CDR3 loop: CASSLGGRGTTQYF. The CDR3 DNA follows: TGTGCCAGCAGTTTGGGGGGTAGGGGGACGACCCAGTACTTC.